Listed here is a single T cell receptor (beta chain). This entry comes from a study of OX40 agonist ivuxolimab in advanced cancers. In the study overall: An anti-OX40 (CD134) antibody with agonistic activity, ivuxolimab, was administered to patients.

The CDR3 extends over 14 amino acids. Trimming took 6 bases from V and 5 from J; bases not matched to a gene: 8. Germline V gene data show CDR1 as MNHNS and CDR2 as SASEGT. Method: immunoSEQ multiplex PCR; TCRdb's copy keeps in-frame clones and lacks some. The table has 120,000 or so clones, roughly 95% seen once. The clonotype originates from an adult with an advanced solid tumor such as melanoma, head and neck, liver or kidney cancer. The sample was CD4+ or CD8+ T cells sorted from blood, taken in a trial of the OX40 agonist ivuxolimab. The rearrangement links TRBV6-1 to TRBJ1-1; 8 nucleotides line up with TRBD1. The CDR3 spells CASSNDRGWTEAFF. The DNA of the CDR3 is TGTGCCAGCAGCAATGACAGGGGTTGGACTGAAGCTTTCTTT.